The clone carrying this T cell receptor (beta chain) was counted a few times. Its antigen is currently unknown. Per germline, CDR1 SGHVS and CDR2 FQNEAQ. V lost 5 bases, J lost 2 bases, and 8 bases stayed unmatched. The CDR3 contains 15 residues. Vbeta (60) and Jbeta (13) primers were used in the PCR. Only in-frame clones appear in the TCRdb table, and some are missing; sequencing was by immunoSEQ multiplex PCR. The table shows 150,000 to 200,000 clones, with around 77% occurring only once. The data originate from a study of cytomegalovirus exposure and HLA in healthy donors. Study conclusions and caveats: Analysis was carried out at a later point, and it linked a missense DCLRE1C variant to TCR beta V- and J-gene trimming. Information on immune exposure was restricted to one variable (CMV serostatus). The listing of 160 or so TCR beta chains classed them as cytomegalovirus-associated.

The TCR comes from a man between 50 and 59 years old in good health and CMV-seropositive. The chain uses TRBV7-8 and TRBJ1-2; 7 bases line up with TRBD1. Sequenced material: PBMCs. The CDR3 DNA reads TGTGCCAGCAGCGCACGCAGGACAGGAAACTATGGCTACACCTTC. This sequence encodes CASSARRTGNYGYTF.